A single sample is the source of the 10 T cell receptor beta chains below, sequenced in a study of beta chain features in type 1 diabetes. What was sequenced were expressed TCRB transcripts, since all of the isolated RNA had been reverse transcribed. Produced via immunoSEQ multiplex PCR; TCRdb's table is partial and in-frame only. The sample includes more than 350,000 clones, 9.5% to 12% of them seen just once. Sequencing was carried out using naive CD4+ T cells from blood. All receptors derive from a woman aged 18-29 years in good health.

The genes are TRBV30 and TRBJ1-5, with D hard to call. Trimming stripped 1 base from V and 2 bases from J, with 6 bases between. The CDR3 has 13 amino acids. In germline, CDR1 is GTSNPN, CDR2 SVGIG (reference sequence). The CDR3 sequence is CAWSAEGNQPQHF. CDR3 nucleotides: TGTGCCTGGAGTGCCGAAGGCAATCAGCCCCAGCATTTT.

V gene TRBV29-1 combines with J gene TRBJ1-1, with a tentative D call TRBD1 (5 bases). In germline, CDR1 is SQVTM, CDR2 ANQGSEA. The CDR3 sequence is 13 residues long. The ends were cut back, 7 bases at V and 1 base at J, with 13 bases in the middle. CDR3 nucleotide sequence: TGCAGCGCCGTGGGGGTAGGGAACACTGAAGCTTTCTTT. Its translation is CSAVGVGNTEAFF.

This clone has a handful of counts. V gene TRBV2 combines with J gene TRBJ2-4; maybe TRBD2 (6 bases). The V and J ends lost 4 bases and 0 bases respectively, with 10 bases between them. CDR3 length: 15 residues. The V gene's germline CDR1 is SNHLY and CDR2 FYNNEI. CDR3 region: CASSGGGPAKNIQYF. Here the CDR3 DNA reads TGTGCCAGCAGTGGGGGAGGTCCAGCCAAAAACATTCAGTACTTC.

The chain employs TRBV25-1 and TRBJ1-6, with 12 nucleotides matching TRBD1. The V gene's germline CDR1 is MGHDK and CDR2 SYGVNS. After removal of 5 bases from V and 10 bases from J, the junction contained 6 bases not matched to a gene. The CDR3 extends over 15 amino acids. This chain's CDR3 is CASSLGTGGTSPLHF. The CDR3 DNA is TGTGCCAGCAGTCTGGGGACAGGGGGCACCTCACCCCTCCACTTT.

This chain uses TRBV20-1 with TRBJ2-1; the match to TRBD2 covers 8 bases. Trimming at V came to 6 bases and at J to 10 bases, leaving 5 bases not matched to a gene. Germline-derived CDR1 and CDR2 are DFQATT and SNEGSKA (reference sequence). The CDR3 covers 11 residues. CDR3 sequence (DNA): TGCAGTGCCCTAGGCGGGGGGGAGCAGTTCTTC. Its protein product is CSALGGGEQFF.

This clone was counted between two and nine times. The chain couples TRBV18 to TRBJ2-5, with unresolved D. This CDR3 is 13 amino acids long. V was clipped by 3 bases and J by 3 bases, with 8 bases between them. From germline, CDR1 is KGHSH and CDR2 LQKENI. The CDR3: CASSPSGKETQYF. The CDR3 region has the DNA TGTGCCAGCTCACCGTCAGGAAAAGAGACCCAGTACTTC. Filled out from reference TRBV18 and TRBJ2-5, the complete variable domain reads NAGVMQNPRHLVRRRGQEARLRCSPMKGHSHVYWYRQLPEEGLKFMVYLQKENIIDESGMPKERFSAEFPKEGPSILRIQQVVRGDSAAYFCASSPSGKETQYFGPGTRLLVL.

The table lists this clone with a few counts. V is TRBV25-1 and J is TRBJ2-7; no clear D gene. This CDR3 has 13 residues. Germline assignment: CDR1 MGHDK and CDR2 SYGVNS. V was cut by 2 bases and J by 3 bases, with 8 bases left in between. Here the CDR3 DNA reads TGTGCCAGCAGTGAACCAGCGAGCTACGAGCAGTACTTC. It codes for CASSEPASYEQYF.

For this clone: Germline and junction disagree at one end, which may indicate a read error. The chain joins TRBV2 to TRBJ1-1, with D uncertain. In germline, CDR1 is SNHLY, CDR2 FYNNEI. The CDR3 spans 13 residues. The CDR3 region is CSSSDNGFTEAFF. The CDR3 coding sequence is TGTTCCAGCAGTGACAACGGATTCACTGAAGCTTTCTTT.

The V gene is TRBV7-2, the J gene TRBJ2-7, with 8 bases identical to TRBD2. Germline V gives CDR1 SGHTA, CDR2 FQGNSA. V was pared by 1 base and J by 4 bases, with 6 bases of the junction left unmatched. The CDR3 is 15 amino acids. CDR3 loop: CASSLVAGSGYEQYV. The CDR3 nucleotides read TGTGCCAGCAGCTTAGTAGCGGGGAGCGGTTACGAGCAGTACGTC.

There are a few counts of this clone. The genes are TRBV5-6 and TRBJ2-7; D gene uncertain. CDR1 SGHDT and CDR2 YYEEEE come from the germline V gene. The ends were cut back, 0 bases at V and 7 bases at J, with 8 bases in the middle. The CDR3 totals 12 residues. CDR3 in amino acids: CASSLVKGEQYV. As DNA, the CDR3 is TGTGCCAGCAGCTTGGTAAAGGGAGAGCAGTACGTC.